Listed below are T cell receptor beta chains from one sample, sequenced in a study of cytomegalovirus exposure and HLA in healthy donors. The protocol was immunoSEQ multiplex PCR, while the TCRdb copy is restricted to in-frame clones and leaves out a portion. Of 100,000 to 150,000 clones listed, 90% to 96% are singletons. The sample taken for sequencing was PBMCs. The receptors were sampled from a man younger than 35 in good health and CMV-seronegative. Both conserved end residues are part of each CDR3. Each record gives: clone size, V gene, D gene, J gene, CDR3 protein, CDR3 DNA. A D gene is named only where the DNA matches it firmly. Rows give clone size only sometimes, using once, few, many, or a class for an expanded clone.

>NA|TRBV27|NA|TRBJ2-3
CASSFQGPDTQYF
TGTGCCAGCAGTTTTCAGGGGCCAGATACGCAGTATTTT
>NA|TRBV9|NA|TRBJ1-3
CASSAQVDWRRDTIYF
TGTGCCAGCAGCGCTCAGGTGGATTGGAGGAGAGACACCATATATTTT
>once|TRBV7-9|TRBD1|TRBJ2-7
CASSSRDRGYEQYF
TGTGCCAGCAGCTCCCGGGACAGGGGTTACGAGCAGTACTTC
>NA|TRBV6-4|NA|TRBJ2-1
CASSETTKSPHNEQFF
TGTGCCAGCAGTGAAACCACTAAGTCCCCCCACAATGAGCAGTTCTTC
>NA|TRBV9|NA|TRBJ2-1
CASSVGDSPRGQFF
TGTGCCAGCAGCGTAGGTGACTCCCCCAGGGGGCAGTTCTTC
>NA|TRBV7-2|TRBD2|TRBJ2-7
CASSYSGSSYEQYF
TGTGCCAGCAGCTATAGCGGGAGCTCCTACGAGCAGTACTTC
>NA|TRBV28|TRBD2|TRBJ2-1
CASSRLGTSRSYNEQFF
TGTGCCAGCAGTCGACTGGGGACTAGTCGCTCCTACAATGAGCAGTTCTTC
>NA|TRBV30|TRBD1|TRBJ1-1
CAWVRDSYTEAFF
TGTGCCTGGGTTAGGGACAGTTACACTGAAGCTTTCTTT
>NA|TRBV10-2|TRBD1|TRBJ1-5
CASSEDRGRNQPQHF
TGCGCCAGCAGTGAGGACAGGGGCCGCAATCAGCCCCAGCATTTT
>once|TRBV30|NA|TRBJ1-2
CAWRRDSHHGYTF
TGTGCCTGGAGGCGGGACTCCCATCATGGCTACACCTTC
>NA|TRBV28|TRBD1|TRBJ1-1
CASNSPGQGWYTEAFF
TGTGCCAGCAACTCCCCGGGACAGGGATGGTACACTGAAGCTTTCTTT
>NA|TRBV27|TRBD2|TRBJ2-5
CASSPKTSVEETQYF
TGTGCCAGCAGTCCAAAGACTAGCGTAGAAGAGACCCAGTACTTC
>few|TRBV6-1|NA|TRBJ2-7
CASSDFGSGSYEQYF
TGTGCCAGCAGTGACTTCGGGAGTGGATCCTACGAGCAGTACTTC
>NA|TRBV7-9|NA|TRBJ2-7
CASSPRVGAHEQYF
TGTGCCAGCAGCCCTCGGGTGGGGGCCCACGAGCAGTACTTC
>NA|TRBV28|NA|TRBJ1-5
CASSYSRSGDQPQHF
TGTGCCAGCAGTTATTCCCGATCAGGGGATCAGCCCCAGCATTTT
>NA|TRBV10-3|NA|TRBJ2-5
CAIRNEDQETQYF
TGTGCCATCAGAAACGAGGACCAAGAGACCCAGTACTTC
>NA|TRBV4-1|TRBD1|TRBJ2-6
CASSRTGTGLSGANVLTF
TGCGCCAGCAGCCGCACCGGGACAGGTCTCTCTGGGGCCAACGTCCTGACTTTC
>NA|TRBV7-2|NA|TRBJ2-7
CASSLAGSDSYEQYF
TGTGCCAGCAGCTTAGCCGGGAGTGACTCCTACGAGCAGTACTTC
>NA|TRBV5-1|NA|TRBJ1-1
CASSLEGVWAEAFF
TGCGCCAGCAGCTTGGAAGGGGTATGGGCTGAAGCTTTCTTT
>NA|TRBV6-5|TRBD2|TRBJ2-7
CASSYRAGAYEQYF
TGTGCCAGCAGTTACCGAGCGGGGGCCTACGAGCAGTACTTC
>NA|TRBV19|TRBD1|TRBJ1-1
CASRWDRTMNTEAFF
TGTGCCAGTAGGTGGGACAGAACTATGAACACTGAAGCTTTCTTT
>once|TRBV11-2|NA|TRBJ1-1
CASSSQRTEAFF
TGTGCCAGCAGCTCCCAGCGCACTGAAGCTTTCTTT
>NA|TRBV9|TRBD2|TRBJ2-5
CASSVDGGLARETQYF
TGTGCCAGCAGCGTAGATGGGGGACTAGCGAGAGAGACCCAGTACTTC
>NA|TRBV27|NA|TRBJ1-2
CASSTSRGGIGYTF
TGTGCCAGCAGTACGAGCCGGGGGGGCATCGGCTACACCTTC
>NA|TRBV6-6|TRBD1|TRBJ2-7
CASSWGAGQGYREQYF
TGTGCCAGCAGTTGGGGGGCGGGACAGGGTTATCGCGAGCAGTACTTC
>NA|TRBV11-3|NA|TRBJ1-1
CASSLVQGSHTEAFF
TGTGCCAGCAGCTTAGTACAGGGCTCTCACACTGAAGCTTTCTTT
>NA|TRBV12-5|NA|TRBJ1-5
CASGYHSNQPQHF
TGTGCTAGTGGTTATCATAGCAATCAGCCCCAGCATTTT
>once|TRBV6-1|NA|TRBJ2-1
CASRLTRLGEQFF
TGTGCCAGTCGATTGACGAGGCTGGGTGAGCAGTTCTTC
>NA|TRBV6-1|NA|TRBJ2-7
CASSTTGTSTYEQYF
TGTGCCAGCAGCACCACCGGGACAAGTACCTACGAGCAGTACTTC